The 2 T cell receptor beta chains below were found in one sample sequenced in a study of T cells after posttransplantation cyclophosphamide. Busulfan-fludarabine conditioning, marrow transplant, and cyclophosphamide on days +3 and +4 were administered. Measured with immunoSEQ multiplex PCR; TCRdb has only the in-frame clones, and not every one. The sample lists 2,000 to 3,000 clones, around 68% occurring once. This specimen consisted of PBMCs, obtained 30 days after allogeneic stem cell transplant with posttransplant cyclophosphamide. The receptor source for this set is a female patient aged 50-59 years who received an allogeneic stem cell transplant from a related donor, was CMV-positive, and had no GVHD. The graft donor may have contributed some T cells.

The chain uses TRBV5-1 and TRBJ2-3, with 8 bases lining up with TRBD2. CDR1 SGHRS and CDR2 YFSETQ come from the germline V gene. V shed 0 bases and J 1 base; nucleotides not matched to a gene: 4. The CDR3 has 16 residues. The CDR3 DNA is TGCGCCAGCAGCTTGGATCGGGGGGGCGGCACAGATACGCAGTATTTT. Translation gives CASSLDRGGGTDTQYF.

The chain couples TRBV5-1 to TRBJ1-1; TRBD1 is a possible D gene (6 bases). Trimming cost V 4 bases and J 3 bases, with 13 bases left between them. The germline CDR1 and CDR2 sequences are SGHRS and YFSETQ. The CDR3 has 14 amino acids. The DNA of the CDR3 is TGCGCCAGCAGCCAGGGGAGGGGGGACACTGAAGCTTTCTTT. It is translated as CASSQGRGDTEAFF.